These T cell receptor beta chains were read from a single sample in a study of beta chain features in type 1 diabetes. Clones were sequenced by immunoSEQ multiplex PCR, and TCRdb holds only the in-frame ones, with some missing. The sample lists just over 600,000 clones, roughly a sixth occurring once. Input material: naive CD4+ T cells from blood. The receptor source for this set is a man in his late teens or twenties in good health. Both conserved end residues are part of each CDR3. Each record gives: V gene, CDR3 protein.

>TRBV19
CASRRTGVETQYF
>TRBV2
CASSRDRGFETQYF
>TRBV7-3
CASSQAGRVRETQYF
>TRBV7-9
CASSLNFPSNTEAFF
>TRBV29-1
CSVDRSGSPNYGYTF
>TRBV6-5
CASSTSGSYEQYF
>TRBV15
CATSRGQNSGNTIYF
>TRBV7-2
CASRRSNQPQHF
>TRBV10-3
CAISFQGAGGYTF
>TRBV7-2
CASSIRDYEQYF
>TRBV18
CASSPREIYTPRETEAFF
>TRBV19
CASSIDSLRGGIYGYTF
>TRBV28
CASSRGRVLAKNIQYF
>TRBV6-5
CASSYGGIVYEQYF
>TRBV7-3
CASSPGGAVGSYEQYF
>TRBV30
CAWSVGRNSPLHF
>TRBV29-1
CSVARTGNTGELFF
>TRBV18
CASSPGLYGYTF
>TRBV7-9
CASSTDRGSPLHF
>TRBV4-1
CASSQPGLAGGDTQYF
>TRBV5-1
CASSLARESYGYTF
>TRBV25-1
CASSDTDRRAGYEQYF
>TRBV7-2
CASSFSRGTYNEQFF
>TRBV7-3
CASSSLGQGVSPLHF